The 22 T cell receptor beta chains presented below share a single source sample, sequenced in a study of blood T cells in healthy people across ages. Alongside a J-beta primer mix, a sample-barcoded 5' primer served in a second PCR lasting about 7 to 12 cycles. From the 5' RACE reads, TCRdb called clonotypes with MiXCR, one entry per CDR3 protein. The repertoire holds some 1.8 million distinct CDR3 sequences, around 40% seen once, with roughly 23% in the top ten. The sample consisted of blood. Every receptor here comes from a human donor in good health.

In this sample, this clonotype turned up many times. The chain couples TRBV7-3 to TRBJ2-7; TRBD1 aligns across 8 bases. J was trimmed by 2 bases and V by 5 bases; bases with no gene match: 8. This CDR3 contains 15 residues. The germline V gene encodes CDR1 SGHTA and CDR2 FQGTGA. CDR3 DNA sequence: TGTGCCAGCAGCCCAGGACAGGGCCAAACCTACGAGCAGTACTTC. This codes for CASSPGQGQTYEQYF.

This clonotype has a single count. The rearrangement joins TRBV29-1 to TRBJ1-3, with D unresolved. This CDR3 is built from 14 residues. The germline V gene encodes CDR1 SQVTM and CDR2 ANQGSEA. Trimming removed 6 bases at V and 4 bases at J, with 16 bases between. The CDR3 bases are TGCAGCGTAATTGGTGCCTTGGACGGAAACACCATATATTTT. Protein: CSVIGALDGNTIYF.

CDR3 protein: CASSYPATSYEQYF. The CDR3 nucleotides are TGTGCCAGCAGTTACCCGGCAACATCATACGAGCAGTACTTC. J is TRBJ2-7 and V is TRBV6-2 or TRBV6-3, with D uncertain. CDR1 and CDR2 from the germline V gene are MNHEY and SVGEGT. Trimming pared 2 bases from V and 4 bases from J, leaving 12 bases between. CDR3 length equals 14 residues.

CDR3 nucleotides: TGTGCCATCTGGGCCCCTAACTGGGGGGAGCAGTACTTC. Amino acids: CAIWAPNWGEQYF. The V gene is TRBV10-3, the J gene TRBJ2-5, with TRBD2 as a possible D gene (6 bases). Germline-derived CDR1 and CDR2 are ENHRY and SYGVKD. This CDR3 is built from 13 residues. V shed 8 bases and J shed 11 bases, with 21 bases lying between them.

V gene TRBV12-3 or TRBV12-4 combines with J gene TRBJ2-1; D is tentatively TRBD1 or TRBD2 (5 bases each). Trimming removed 0 bases from V and 8 bases from J, with 17 bases in between. The CDR3 sequence is 16 residues long. The CDR3 nucleotides read TGTGCCAGCAGTTTAGCGCCGGGACCCCAGGGCGATGAGCAGTTCTTC. This translates into CASSLAPGPQGDEQFF.

J is TRBJ2-5 and V is TRBV5-4; D is possibly TRBD1 or TRBD2 (6 bases each). V shed 4 bases and J shed 5 bases, with 18 bases lying between them. This CDR3 has 15 residues. Per germline, CDR1 SGHNT and CDR2 YYREEE (reference sequence). CDR3 coding DNA: TGTGCCAGCAGCCGGCAGACAGGAGGGGAGGAGACCCAGTACTTC. The encoded protein is CASSRQTGGEETQYF.

There are a few counts of this clonotype. This CDR3 reads CASTTRGAGSETQYF. The CDR3 DNA reads as TGTGCCAGCACCACCCGGGGGGCGGGTTCAGAGACCCAGTACTTC. The gene calls are TRBV7-2 and TRBJ2-5, with a possible D match to TRBD2 (7 bases). This CDR3 region has 15 residues. V was clipped by 7 bases and J by 4 bases, with 19 bases between them. Germline CDR1 reads SGHTA; CDR2 reads FQGNSA.

This chain uses TRBV11-3 with TRBJ2-1, with 12 bases matching TRBD2. Per the germline V gene, CDR1 is SGHNT and CDR2 is YENEEA. With V trimmed by 3 bases and J by 8 bases, 8 bases remained unmatched. The CDR3 is 16 residues long. As DNA, the CDR3 is TGTGCCAGCAGCTTTCTAGCGGGGGGGCCCGGGGATGAGCAGTTCTTC. As protein: CASSFLAGGPGDEQFF.

This clonotype was detected only once. This chain connects TRBV20-1 to TRBJ1-2, with D unclear. The CDR3 runs to 14 residues. Trimming took 0 bases from V and 4 from J, leaving 12 bases between them. Germline loops: CDR1 DFQATT, CDR2 SNEGSKA (reference sequence). The CDR3 DNA follows: TGCAGTGCTAGAGATCAAAATGGGTTCTATGGCTACACCTTC. Encoded protein: CSARDQNGFYGYTF.

This rearrangement joins TRBV20-1 to TRBJ2-7; 7 nucleotides line up with TRBD1. Trimming cost V 3 bases and J 3 bases; bases outside gene matches: 8. This CDR3 spans 14 amino acids. Germline-derived CDR1 and CDR2 are DFQATT and SNEGSKA (reference sequence). The DNA of the CDR3 is TGCAGTGCTAGGAACAGGGGCCGAATCTACGAGCAGTACTTC. Encoded protein: CSARNRGRIYEQYF.

The rearrangement links TRBV29-1 to TRBJ2-3; possibly TRBD1 for D (7 bases). Deletions cut 7 bases from V and 1 base from J, with 12 bases between. CDR3 size: 13 residues. Germline lookup yields CDR1 SQVTM and CDR2 ANQGSEA. The CDR3 nucleotides read TGCAGCGCCGACAGGGAGGGCACAGATACGCAGTATTTT. Its protein is CSADREGTDTQYF.

This clonotype was found a few times. The V gene is TRBV6-5, the J gene TRBJ2-5; 13 bases are shared with TRBD2. V shed 3 bases, J shed 2 bases, and the junction held 6 bases outside the gene matches. CDR1 is MNHEY and CDR2 is SVGAGI in the germline V gene. This CDR3 spans 17 amino acids. The CDR3 protein is CASSYRTSGGEQETQYF. The DNA for the CDR3 is TGTGCCAGCAGTTATCGAACTAGCGGGGGGGAACAAGAGACCCAGTACTTC.

This clonotype was counted only a few times. The chain couples TRBV13 to TRBJ2-7; TRBD1 matches at 7 bases. J was trimmed by 1 base and V by 6 bases; bases with no gene match: 12. The CDR3 contains 16 residues. The germline CDR1 and CDR2 sequences are PRHDT and FYEKMQ (reference sequence). The DNA of the CDR3 is TGTGCCAGCAGTTCTACCCGGACAGGCGCTTCCTACGAGCAGTACTTC. Translating gives CASSSTRTGASYEQYF. The complete variable domain, with remaining parts taken from reference TRBV13 and TRBJ2-7, reads AAGVIQSPRHLIKEKRETATLKCYPIPRHDTVYWYQQGPGQDPQFLISFYEKMQSDKGSIPDRFSAQQFSDYHSELNMSSLELGDSALYFCASSSTRTGASYEQYFGPGTRLTVT.

This chain joins TRBV20-1 and TRBJ1-2; the D gene is possibly TRBD1 (6 bases). Trimming removed 5 bases at V and 4 bases at J, with 11 bases between. CDR1 and CDR2 (germline): DFQATT, SNEGSKA (reference sequence). The CDR3 has 12 residues. This chain's CDR3 is CSAPDRLYGYTF. The CDR3 coding sequence is TGCAGTGCTCCCGACAGGCTCTATGGCTACACCTTC.

V is TRBV29-1 and J is TRBJ2-1; TRBD2 agrees at 9 bases. V lost 4 bases to trimming and J lost 2 bases; unmatched junction nucleotides: 3. This CDR3 spans 14 amino acids. The germline V gene encodes CDR1 SQVTM and CDR2 ANQGSEA. The CDR3 loop is CSVARGGAYNEQFF. Written as DNA, the CDR3 is TGCAGCGTTGCGCGCGGGGGGGCCTACAATGAGCAGTTCTTC.

This chain uses TRBV10-3 with TRBJ1-6; the D is unclear. The CDR3 extends over 12 amino acids. From germline, CDR1 is ENHRY and CDR2 SYGVKD. The DNA for the CDR3 is TGTGGATCGGGCTCCTATAATTCACCCCTCCACTTT. This gives the protein CGSGSYNSPLHF.

The chain couples TRBV16 to TRBJ2-7, with D possibly being TRBD1 (5 bases). The germline V gene has CDR1 KGHSY and CDR2 FQNENV. V was pared by 8 bases and J by 3 bases, with 17 bases between. The length of the CDR3 is 14 residues. The CDR3 coding sequence is TGTGCCAGCTGTCTAGGACATATCCACTACGAGCAGTACTTC. Its protein product is CASCLGHIHYEQYF.

The chain has TRBV2 and TRBJ1-2; the D gene is possibly TRBD1 (6 bases). Germline V gene sequence: CDR1 SNHLY, CDR2 FYNNEI. The CDR3 is 14 amino acids. With 6 bases removed from V and 4 bases from J, the gap between germline ends came to 15 bases. CDR3 residues: CASRRSGDRYGYTF. For the CDR3, the DNA is TGTGCCAGCAGACGATCAGGGGACCGCTATGGCTACACCTTC.

This clonotype was seen only a few times. This chain uses TRBV30 with TRBJ2-7; 7 nucleotides align to TRBD2. Germline V gene lookup returns CDR1 GTSNPN and CDR2 SVGIG (reference sequence). This CDR3 is 14 amino acids long. J was trimmed by 2 bases and V by 5 bases; bases with no gene match: 9. Here the CDR3 DNA reads TGTGCCTGGCCGAGCGGAGCGGGGCCCTACGAGCAGTACTTC. It translates to CAWPSGAGPYEQYF.

The genes are TRBV7-2 and TRBJ2-1, with 11 bases that match TRBD2. V gave up 6 bases and J gave up 4 bases; unmatched junction bases: 5. The CDR3 covers 15 residues. Germline CDR1 and CDR2: SGHTA and FQGNSA. The CDR3 spells CASRHSGGDYNEQFF. In nucleotides, the CDR3 is TGTGCCAGCAGACATAGCGGGGGGGATTACAATGAGCAGTTCTTC.

As to this clonotype: A read error may account for a junction end that differs from germline. The gene calls are TRBV6-2 or TRBV6-3 and TRBJ1-1; D is possibly TRBD1 (5 bases). CDR1 and CDR2 (germline): MNHEY, SVGEGT. This CDR3 has 11 amino acids. For the CDR3, the DNA is TGCGCCAGCCTCAGGGCCGGGGAAGCTTTCTTT. It is translated as CASLRAGEAFF.

This clonotype was recorded a few times. V is TRBV2 and J is TRBJ1-5; D perhaps matches TRBD1 (5 bases). CDR3 length equals 16 residues. Germline values: CDR1 SNHLY, CDR2 FYNNEI. Trimming stripped 4 bases from V and 4 bases from J, with 17 bases between. The CDR3 region has the DNA TGTGCCAGCAGTGTGGGGGAATTGGGACTAAATCAGCCCCAGCATTTT. This sequence encodes CASSVGELGLNQPQHF.